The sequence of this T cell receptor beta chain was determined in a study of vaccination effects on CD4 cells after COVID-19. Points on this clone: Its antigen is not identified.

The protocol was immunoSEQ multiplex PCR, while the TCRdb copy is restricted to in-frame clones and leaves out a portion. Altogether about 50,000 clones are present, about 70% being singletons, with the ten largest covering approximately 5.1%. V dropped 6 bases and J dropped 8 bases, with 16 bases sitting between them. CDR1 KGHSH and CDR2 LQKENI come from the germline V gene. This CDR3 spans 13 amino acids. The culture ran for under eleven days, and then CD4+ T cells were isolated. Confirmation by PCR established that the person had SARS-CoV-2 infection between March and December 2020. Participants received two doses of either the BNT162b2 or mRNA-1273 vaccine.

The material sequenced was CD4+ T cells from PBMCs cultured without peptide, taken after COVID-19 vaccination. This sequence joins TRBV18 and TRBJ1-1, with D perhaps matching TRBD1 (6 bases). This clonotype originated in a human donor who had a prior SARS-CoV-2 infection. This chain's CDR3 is CASSSPTGTEAFF. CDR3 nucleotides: TGTGCCAGCTCGTCACCGACAGGAACCGAAGCTTTCTTT.